This T cell receptor (beta chain) originates from a study of monozygotic twins with inflammatory bowel disease. Each sample's cDNA came from eight separate reactions. Reanalyzing the 5' RACE reads, TCRdb keeps one entry per CDR3 protein, without DNA. The sample table sets out about 380,000 distinct CDR3 sequences. General study points: Patient repertoires may have gained variability from differing immunosuppressive treatments. IBD patients had lower TCRbeta diversity (inverse Simpson) than healthy co-twins.

Germline CDR1 and CDR2: SGHKS and YYEKEE (reference sequence). The CDR3 has 16 amino acids. To note about this clonotype: Its antigen is not known.

Sample: blood. The sequence was obtained from a human donor with ulcerative colitis or Crohn's disease, or a healthy co-twin of an affected twin (not recorded which). This chain links TRBV5-5 with TRBJ1-3; absent DNA, TCRdb's TRBD1 call cannot be checked. The CDR3 spells CASSLEGTHSGNTIYF.